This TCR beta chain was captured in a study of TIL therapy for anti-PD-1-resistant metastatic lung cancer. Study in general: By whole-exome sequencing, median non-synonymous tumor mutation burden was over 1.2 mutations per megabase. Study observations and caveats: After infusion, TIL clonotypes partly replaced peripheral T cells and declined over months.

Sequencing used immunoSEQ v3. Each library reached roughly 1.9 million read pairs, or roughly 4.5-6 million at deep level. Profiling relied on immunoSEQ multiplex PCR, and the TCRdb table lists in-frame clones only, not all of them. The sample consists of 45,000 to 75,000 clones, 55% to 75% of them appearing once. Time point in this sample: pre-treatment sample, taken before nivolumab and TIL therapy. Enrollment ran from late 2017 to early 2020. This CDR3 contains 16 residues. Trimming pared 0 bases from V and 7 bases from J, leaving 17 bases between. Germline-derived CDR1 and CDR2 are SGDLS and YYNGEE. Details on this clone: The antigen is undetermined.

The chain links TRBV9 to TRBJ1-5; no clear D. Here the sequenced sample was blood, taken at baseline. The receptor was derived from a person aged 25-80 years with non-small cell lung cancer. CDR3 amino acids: CASSVDGSGDLQPQHF. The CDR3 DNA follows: TGTGCCAGCAGCGTAGATGGTAGCGGGGATCTACAGCCCCAGCATTTT. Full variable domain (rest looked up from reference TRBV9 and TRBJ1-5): DSGVTQTPKHLITATGQRVTLRCSPRSGDLSVYWYQQSLDQGLQFLIQYYNGEERAKGNILERFSAQQFPDLHSELNLSSLELGDSALYFCASSVDGSGDLQPQHFGDGTRLSIL.